The entry below describes one TCR beta chain. Its antigen is unknown. Profiling relied on immunoSEQ multiplex PCR, and the TCRdb table lists in-frame clones only, not all of them. The data hold 40,000 or so clones, with roughly 84% observed a single time. The data derive from a study of a mutant IDH1 vaccine in newly diagnosed glioma. The germline V gene has CDR1 ENHRY and CDR2 SYGVKD. V lost 4 bases and J lost 7, with 14 bases in between. CDR3 length equals 14 residues. Regarding time point: week 11, during vaccination. A single vaccine dose contained 300 ug of mutant IDH1 20-mer peptide, and topical imiquimod was used with it. Tumors from donors were new WHO grade 3 or 4 IDH1-mutant astrocytomas with ATRX loss.

The sequence was obtained from a man aged 35 to 55 with glioma. This sequence joins TRBV10-3 and TRBJ1-5; perhaps TRBD1 as D (5 bases). The sample consisted of PBMCs, taken from a glioma patient whose treatment included an IDH1 peptide vaccine. The CDR3 is CAISATSGSQPQHF. The CDR3 DNA reads TGTGCCATCAGTGCTACGTCAGGGTCCCAGCCCCAGCATTTT.